One and the same sample provided the 18 T cell receptor beta chains below, sequenced in a study of blood T cell repertoires in COVID-19. Here immunoSEQ multiplex PCR was the method, and the copy in TCRdb shows in-frame clones only, minus some. The sample has more than 300,000 clones; around 87% are singletons. Source material: peripheral blood. Every receptor here comes from a woman aged 25 to 45 with COVID-19, enrolled during active disease.

The V call is TRBV6-6, the J call TRBJ2-2; TRBD2 agrees at 14 bases. V gave up 5 bases and J gave up 7 bases; unmatched junction bases: 3. The CDR3 length is 15 residues. Germline V gene lookup returns CDR1 MNHNY and CDR2 SVGAGI (reference sequence). In DNA, the CDR3 is TGTGCCAGCAGTGGGACTAGCGGGAGTGGCGGGGAGCTGTTTTTT. Translation gives CASSGTSGSGGELFF.

This rearrangement joins TRBV6-5 to TRBJ2-1; the match to TRBD2 covers 9 bases. In germline, CDR1 is MNHEY, CDR2 SVGAGI. The CDR3 totals 15 residues. Trimming took 4 bases from V and 4 from J; bases not matched to a gene: 5. CDR3 sequence (DNA): TGTGCCAGCAGTTTAGCGGGAGTCCGATACAATGAGCAGTTCTTC. Translation: CASSLAGVRYNEQFF.

A few counts support this clone. The V gene is TRBV6-2 or TRBV6-3, the J gene TRBJ2-7, with a tentative D call TRBD2 (6 bases). Trimming stripped 4 bases from V and 3 bases from J, with 7 bases between. Per the germline V gene, CDR1 is MNHEY and CDR2 is SVGEGT. The CDR3 loop spans 12 amino acids. Here the CDR3 DNA reads TGTGCCAGCAGTTTAGCGGTCTACGAGCAGTACTTC. It encodes CASSLAVYEQYF.

The chain joins TRBV3-1 (or the pseudogene TRBV3-2) to TRBJ1-1; D call uncertain. Germline CDR1 LGHDT, CDR2 YNNKEL (reference sequence). The CDR3 has 12 residues. V was trimmed by 0 bases and J by 11 bases, leaving 10 bases between them. The CDR3 protein is CASSQESGRAFF. CDR3 in DNA: TGTGCCAGCAGCCAAGAATCGGGGAGGGCTTTCTTT.

This clone appeared a few times. The chain carries TRBV4-3 and TRBJ1-1; D ambiguous. The length of the CDR3 is 14 residues. Germline assignment: CDR1 LGHNA and CDR2 YSLEER. V lost 4 bases and J lost 1, with 10 bases in between. The CDR3 region is CASSLVRWNTEAFF. CDR3 coding DNA: TGCGCCAGCAGCCTCGTCCGGTGGAACACTGAAGCTTTCTTT.

The V call is TRBV5-4, the J call TRBJ1-2; D call uncertain. The CDR3 is 14 residues long. V lost 0 bases and J 8 bases, leaving 14 bases between the germline ends. Germline CDR1 reads SGHNT; CDR2 reads YYREEE (reference sequence). CDR3 nucleotide sequence: TGTGCCAGCAGCTTGGACCTCGAAAGAGGGGGCTACACCTTC. It codes for CASSLDLERGGYTF.

V and J are TRBV6-5 and TRBJ1-4; tentatively, D is TRBD1 (6 bases). This CDR3 comprises 15 residues. The V end lost 6 bases, the J end lost 5 bases, and 16 bases lay between the germline ends. Germline-derived CDR1 and CDR2 are MNHEY and SVGAGI. The CDR3 here is CASRSLTGGNEKLFF. The CDR3, as DNA: TGTGCCAGCAGATCCCTGACAGGCGGAAATGAAAAACTGTTTTTT.

This chain uses TRBV6-5 with TRBJ1-2; TRBD1 is a possible D gene (5 bases). V was trimmed by 5 bases and J by 5 bases, leaving 9 bases between them. The germline V gene encodes CDR1 MNHEY and CDR2 SVGAGI. This CDR3 is 12 amino acids long. The CDR3 nucleotides are TGTGCCAGCAGTCCGGGACTGTATGGCTACACCTTC. Its translation is CASSPGLYGYTF.

This clone appeared a single time. The chain employs TRBV28 and TRBJ1-2, with 8 bases fitting TRBD1. Germline CDR1 reads MDHEN; CDR2 reads SYDVKM. With 4 bases clipped from V and 5 bases from J, the junction kept 9 bases outside the gene matches. The CDR3 is 15 amino acids. The CDR3 is CASSSWDRRFYGYTF. The CDR3 region has the DNA TGTGCCAGCAGTTCTTGGGACAGGAGATTTTATGGCTACACCTTC.

The chain joins TRBV19 to TRBJ2-2, with TRBD1 matching 7 bases. The CDR3 contains 15 residues. Germline trimming cut 3 bases from V and 6 bases from J; bases unmatched to any gene: 7. Germline V gene data show CDR1 as LNHDA and CDR2 as SQIVND (reference sequence). In DNA form, the CDR3 reads TGTGCCAGTAGTATTTTAGGGGGCGCAGCCGGGGAGCTGTTTTTT. Residues: CASSILGGAAGELFF.

This sequence joins TRBV2 and TRBJ2-3; 11 nucleotides align to TRBD2. Looked up from germline, CDR1 is SNHLY and CDR2 is FYNNEI. CDR3 length equals 15 residues. After removal of 7 bases from V and 7 bases from J, the junction contained 10 bases not matched to a gene. CDR3 bases: TGTGCCAGCAAAGAACTAGCGGGAGAAGGAAATACGCAGTATTTT. Its translation is CASKELAGEGNTQYF.

The rearrangement joins TRBV6-6 to TRBJ2-7, with 9 bases fitting TRBD1. This CDR3 has 14 amino acids. From germline, CDR1 is MNHNY and CDR2 SVGAGI (reference sequence). J was trimmed by 7 bases and V by 2 bases; bases with no gene match: 6. CDR3 protein: CASSYGTGPGEQYF. CDR3 DNA sequence: TGTGCCAGCAGTTACGGGACAGGGCCAGGGGAGCAGTACTTC.

This clone was recorded only once. The V gene is TRBV18, the J gene TRBJ2-1; TRBD1 matches at 7 bases. CDR3 length: 15 amino acids. The germline CDR1 and CDR2 sequences are KGHSH and LQKENI. Trimming removed 3 bases from V and 4 bases from J; junction bases left unmatched: 6. CDR3 sequence: CASSPSRGQYNEQFF. The CDR3 region has the DNA TGTGCCAGCTCACCGTCTAGGGGGCAATACAATGAGCAGTTCTTC.

The rearrangement uses TRBV9 and TRBJ2-1; 9 nucleotides line up with TRBD2. The CDR3 loop spans 15 amino acids. V trimming: 3 bases; J trimming: 5 bases; junction bases outside the gene matches: 6. CDR1 is SGDLS, CDR2 YYNGEE, per germline. The CDR3 DNA reads TGTGCCAGCAGCGCCCTAGCGGGAAACCACAATGAGCAGTTCTTC. It yields the protein CASSALAGNHNEQFF.

The rearrangement joins TRBV5-1 to TRBJ2-3; 10 nucleotides agree with TRBD1. V trimming: 4 bases; J trimming: 3 bases; junction bases outside the gene matches: 2. CDR1 is SGHRS and CDR2 is YFSETQ in the germline V gene. This CDR3 contains 14 residues. The CDR3 here is CASSGGQGTDTQYF. The CDR3 DNA sequence: TGCGCCAGCAGCGGGGGACAGGGGACAGATACGCAGTATTTT.

The chain combines TRBV9 with TRBJ1-2, with a weak D call TRBD1 (6 bases). The V gene lost 3 bases and the J gene lost 7 bases, with 19 bases spanning the gap. Germline V lookup: CDR1 SGDLS, CDR2 YYNGEE. The CDR3 consists of 15 residues. The CDR3: CASSAGGHSGSGYTF. Here the CDR3 DNA reads TGTGCCAGCAGCGCGGGGGGACATTCGGGATCTGGCTACACCTTC.

The rearrangement links TRBV11-3 to TRBJ2-5; 7 nucleotides line up with TRBD2. Germline loops: CDR1 SGHNT, CDR2 YENEEA. CDR3 length: 13 residues. With 5 bases clipped from V and 3 bases from J, the junction kept 3 bases outside the gene matches. The CDR3 here is CASSPSGEETQYF. CDR3 sequence (DNA): TGTGCCAGCAGCCCTAGCGGAGAAGAGACCCAGTACTTC.

This clone was observed once. The rearrangement uses TRBV24-1 and TRBJ2-1; D is possibly TRBD1 (5 bases). V gave up 0 bases and J gave up 10 bases, with 12 bases separating them. CDR1 and CDR2 from the germline V gene are KGHDR and SFDVKD. The length of the CDR3 is 14 residues. In nucleotides, the CDR3 is TGTGCCACCAGTGATTTGGGGCAGGGTGGAGAGCAGTTCTTC. Its translation is CATSDLGQGGEQFF.